This T cell receptor (beta chain) was identified during a study of beta chain features in type 1 diabetes. General observations from the study: Shorter TCRB CDR3s, moderately but significantly so, were found in Type 1 diabetes patients in all four CD4+ subsets.

The isolated RNA, all of it, was reverse transcribed, so expressed TCRB transcripts were what got sequenced. Repertoires were generated with immunoSEQ multiplex PCR, while TCRdb's copy carries only in-frame clones and drops some. The data contain about 660,000 clones, more than 13% of them singletons. Sorting that relied on CD45RO/CCR7/CD25/CD127/CD95/CD27 yielded CD4+ naive, central memory, regulatory and stem cell-like memory cells. The germline V gene has CDR1 MNHEY and CDR2 SMNVEV (reference sequence). V was clipped by 4 bases and J by 2 bases; unmatched bases: 5. The CDR3 is made up of 16 amino acids. In regard to this clone: Its antigen is not known.

The sequencing sample was made of naive CD4+ T cells from blood. This receptor was identified in a man younger than 30 with type 1 diabetes. The V and J genes are TRBV27 and TRBJ2-3, with 11 bases fitting TRBD2. The DNA of the CDR3 is TGTGCCAGCAGTTCCCAACTAGCGGGGGTCACAGATACGCAGTATTTT. It codes for CASSSQLAGVTDTQYF.